This T cell receptor beta chain appears in the sequencing data of a study of PD-1 blockade in classical Hodgkin lymphoma. Study as a whole: Nivolumab was given intravenously to patients at 3 mg/kg every 2 weeks.

All patients relapsed after autologous stem cell transplantation, and brentuximab vedotin exposure varied. Study conclusions and caveats: Newly diagnosed and completely responding patients shared comparable baseline diversity. Lower baseline TCR diversity was reported for newly diagnosed patients than for healthy donors. TCR diversity rose significantly by C4D1 in CD4+ but not CD8+ cells.

TCRdb's copy holds only in-frame clones and misses some; the assay was immunoSEQ multiplex PCR. The profile shows about 23,000 clones, over 70% of them singletons. This clone was seen once. Antigen: not known. The CDR3 extends over 16 amino acids. The germline CDR1 and CDR2 sequences are MNHNY and SVGAGI (reference sequence). V was clipped by 3 bases and J by 8 bases; unmatched bases: 9. This clonotype was sampled from a human donor with classical Hodgkin lymphoma. The chain joins TRBV6-6 to TRBJ1-5; 11 nucleotides agree with TRBD1. Sequencing was performed on peripheral blood mononuclear cells (PBMCs), taken before the second cycle of nivolumab. The DNA of the CDR3 is TGTGCCAGCAGTTATGGGACAGGGGGACCTTGGGAGCCCCAGCATTTT. Its protein product is CASSYGTGGPWEPQHF.